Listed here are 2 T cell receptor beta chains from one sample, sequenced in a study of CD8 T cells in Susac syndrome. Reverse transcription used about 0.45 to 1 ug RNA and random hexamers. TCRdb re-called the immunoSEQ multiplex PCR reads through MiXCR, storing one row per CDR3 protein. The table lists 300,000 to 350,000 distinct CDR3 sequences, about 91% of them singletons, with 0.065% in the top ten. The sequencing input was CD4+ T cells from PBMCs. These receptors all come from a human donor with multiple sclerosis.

As DNA, the CDR3 is TGCGCCAGCAGCCAAGTCCAGCCGGGACTAGACGGCAATGAGCAGTTCTTC. It encodes CASSQVQPGLDGNEQFF. This chain uses TRBV4-1 with TRBJ2-1, with 8 bases lining up with TRBD2. With V trimmed by 1 base and J by 6 bases, 11 bases remained unmatched. Looked up from germline, CDR1 is MGHRA and CDR2 is YSYEKL. CDR3 size: 17 residues.

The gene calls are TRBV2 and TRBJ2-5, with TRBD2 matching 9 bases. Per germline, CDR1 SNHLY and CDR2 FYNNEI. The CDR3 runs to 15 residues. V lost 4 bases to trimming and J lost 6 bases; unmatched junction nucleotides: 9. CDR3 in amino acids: CASSALAGTGKTQYF. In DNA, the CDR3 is TGTGCCAGCAGTGCCCTAGCGGGAACGGGGAAGACCCAGTACTTC.